These 31 T cell receptor beta chains came from one sample sequenced in a study of CXCR3-negative and CXCR3-positive naive CD8 T cells. General study results and limits: CXCR3-positive naive cells had more hydrophobic TRB CDR3s than CXCR3-negative naive cells.

UMI-labeled 5' RACE yielded the TRB cDNA libraries. One entry per CDR3 protein, without DNA, is what TCRdb gives after re-calling the 5' RACE reads. The sample table includes more than 6,500 distinct CDR3 sequences. For these receptors, no antigen is known. Sequenced input: naive CXCR3+ CD8+ T cells from blood. Subset of the sample: CD45RO-CCR7+CD27+CD95- naive CD8+ T cells expressing CXCR3 (TNR3+). The receptors were sampled from a human donor in good health. Some clones in this sample may be carry-over from other donors' samples.

This clonotype is classed as medium-sized (0.01 to 0.1%) by frequency. The rearrangement joins TRBV29-1 to TRBJ1-2. Germline loops: CDR1 SQVTM, CDR2 ANQGSEA. The CDR3 runs 12 residues. The CDR3 sequence: CSVETRDYGYTF. Combining the CDR3 with reference TRBV29-1 and TRBJ1-2 gives the whole variable domain SAVISQKPSRDICQRGTSLTIQCQVDSQVTMMFWYRQQPGQSLTLIATANQGSEATYESGFVIDKFPISRPNLTFSTLTVSNMSPEDSSIYLCSVETRDYGYTFGSGTRLTVV.

This clonotype counts as medium-sized by frequency. The chain carries TRBV20-1 and TRBJ2-7; TCRdb returns TRBD2, unconfirmable since there is no DNA. Per the germline V gene, CDR1 is DFQATT and CDR2 is SNEGSKA (reference sequence). This CDR3 region has 15 residues. The CDR3 sequence: CSARDGLAGGREQYF.

The J gene is TRBJ1-1, the V gene TRBV6-1; TCRdb names TRBD1, which stays unverified in the absence of DNA. Germline-derived CDR1 and CDR2 are MNHNS and SASEGT. The CDR3 length is 14 residues. The CDR3: CASRETGGRTEAFF.

The J gene is TRBJ1-5, the V gene TRBV21-1. TRBV21-1 is classified as a pseudogene. CDR3 length equals 14 residues. CDR3 residues: CASHLAASNQPQHF.

CDR3: CASSPLTGGSYNEQFF. V and J are TRBV6-6 and TRBJ2-1. Per the germline V gene, CDR1 is MNHNY and CDR2 is SVGAGI (reference sequence). This CDR3 has 16 amino acids.

This clonotype is deemed medium-sized (0.01 to 0.1%) by its frequency. V gene TRBV9 combines with J gene TRBJ2-5; TCRdb selects TRBD1, and the lack of DNA leaves this call unchecked. This CDR3 spans 15 amino acids. Germline V gives CDR1 SGDLS, CDR2 YYNGEE. The CDR3 is CASSAGQSNQETQYF.

This chain joins TRBV9 and TRBJ2-1; TCRdb indicates TRBD1, and absent DNA this call remains unverified. The CDR3 length is 15 residues. Germline lookup yields CDR1 SGDLS and CDR2 YYNGEE. The chain's CDR3 is CASSAGTGVYDEQFF.

The chain couples TRBV7-8 to TRBJ2-1. Germline assignment: CDR1 SGHVS and CDR2 FQNEAQ. This CDR3 is built from 16 residues. This CDR3 is CASSYDPESSYNEQFF.

J is TRBJ1-1 and V is TRBV7-9; TCRdb's D call, TRBD1, is unchecked because there is no DNA. The germline V gene encodes CDR1 SEHNR and CDR2 FQNEAQ (reference sequence). The CDR3 is made up of 15 amino acids. The CDR3 reads CASSLVTGMNTEAFF.

Judged by frequency, this clonotype is medium-sized. The chain carries TRBV6-6 and TRBJ1-5; lacking DNA, the TRBD1 call made by TCRdb goes unchecked. CDR1 and CDR2 (germline): MNHNY, SVGAGI (reference sequence). The CDR3 spans 16 residues. The CDR3 sequence: CASSYGTGVSNQPQHF.

The CDR3: CASSRAGPYNEQFF. The chain recombines TRBV6-5 with TRBJ2-1; TCRdb proposes TRBD2, but this gene call is untestable without DNA. The CDR3 runs to 14 residues. Germline V gene data show CDR1 as MNHEY and CDR2 as SVGAGI.

The chain employs TRBV19 and TRBJ2-1; TCRdb names TRBD1, which stays unverified in the absence of DNA. The CDR3 sequence is 19 residues long. The V gene's germline CDR1 is LNHDA and CDR2 SQIVND (reference sequence). CDR3 amino acids: CASSPAPWGPSSLYNEQFF.

Its frequency marks this clonotype as medium-sized. The chain is built from TRBV12-3 or TRBV12-4 and TRBJ2-3; with no DNA, the TCRdb D assignment of TRBD2 cannot be verified. The CDR3 has 15 amino acids. The CDR3 loop reads CASSLTSGAIDTQYF.

This clonotype is medium-sized (0.01 to 0.1%) by frequency. The V and J genes are TRBV11-2 and TRBJ1-1. The CDR3 has 12 amino acids. Germline V CDR1 and CDR2: SGHAT, FQNNGV. The CDR3: CASNGPEAEAFF. The variable domain in full, completed from reference TRBV11-2 and TRBJ1-1, reads EAGVAQSPRYKIIEKRQSVAFWCNPISGHATLYWYQQILGQGPKLLIQFQNNGVVDDSQLPKDRFSAERLKGVDSTLKIQPAKLEDSAVYLCASNGPEAEAFFGQGTRLTVV.

The chain uses TRBV6-2 or TRBV6-3 and TRBJ2-1. CDR3 size: 13 residues. Germline-derived CDR1 and CDR2 are MNHEY and SVGEGT. The CDR3 loop reads CASSYDPRNEQFF.

Its frequency marks this clonotype as medium-sized (0.01 to 0.1%). The chain employs TRBV2 and TRBJ2-2; the TRBD1 assignment by TCRdb is unverifiable without DNA. Per germline, CDR1 SNHLY and CDR2 FYNNEI. This CDR3 comprises 17 residues. This CDR3 reads CASSATDRLGGGGELFF. Based on the CDR3 plus reference TRBV2 and TRBJ2-2, the full variable domain is EPEVTQTPSHQVTQMGQEVILRCVPISNHLYFYWYRQILGQKVEFLVSFYNNEISEKSEIFDDQFSVERPDGSNFTLKIRSTKLEDSAMYFCASSATDRLGGGGELFFGEGSRLTVL.

Its frequency marks this clonotype as medium-sized (0.01 to 0.1%). The chain couples TRBV20-1 to TRBJ1-5. The CDR3 is 13 amino acids. Germline V gene data show CDR1 as DFQATT and CDR2 as SNEGSKA (reference sequence). This chain's CDR3 is CSPLVRWGQPQHF.

The J gene is TRBJ2-7, the V gene TRBV27. There are 13 residues in the CDR3. Germline V gene sequence: CDR1 MNHEY, CDR2 SMNVEV (reference sequence). The CDR3 sequence is CASSLSGVYEQYF.

The rearrangement uses TRBV28 and TRBJ1-1; there is no DNA to check the TCRdb D call of TRBD1. The CDR3 contains 17 residues. Per the germline V gene, CDR1 is MDHEN and CDR2 is SYDVKM. The CDR3 here is CASSFPRDRGANTEAFF.

By frequency, this clonotype is medium-sized. The chain has TRBV18 and TRBJ2-1. The CDR3 extends over 16 amino acids. Germline V CDR1 and CDR2: KGHSH, LQKENI. The CDR3: CASSPLGWSSYNEQFF.

The V gene is TRBV24-1, the J gene TRBJ1-1; no DNA is available, so the TRBD1 call from TCRdb remains unchecked. The CDR3 has 13 amino acids. Germline values: CDR1 KGHDR, CDR2 SFDVKD. CDR3 protein: CATSDRGYTEAFF.

The chain carries TRBV2 and TRBJ2-2; the D gene TCRdb calls, TRBD1, cannot be checked with no DNA. The CDR3 covers 17 residues. The germline V gene encodes CDR1 SNHLY and CDR2 FYNNEI. The CDR3 sequence is CASSAQGRSFNTGELFF.

This clonotype is labeled medium-sized based on frequency. The V and J genes are TRBV29-1 and TRBJ1-2; the D gene TCRdb calls, TRBD1, cannot be checked with no DNA. Germline V gene lookup returns CDR1 SQVTM and CDR2 ANQGSEA. There are 15 residues in the CDR3. The CDR3 loop is CSVEEAERGSSGYTF.

The genes are TRBV12-3 or TRBV12-4 and TRBJ1-1; TCRdb's D call of TRBD1 is untestable without DNA. This CDR3 comprises 13 residues. CDR3 protein: CASSSTGYTEAFF.

The chain is built from TRBV15 and TRBJ2-7; TCRdb indicates TRBD1, and absent DNA this call remains unverified. The CDR3 runs 15 residues. CDR1 is LNHNV and CDR2 is YYDKDF in the germline V gene (reference sequence). This CDR3 reads CATSRDGDGPYEQYF.

This clonotype is deemed medium-sized by its frequency. The genes are TRBV5-1 and TRBJ2-5; TCRdb names TRBD1, which stays unverified in the absence of DNA. In germline, CDR1 is SGHRS, CDR2 YFSETQ. The CDR3 has 13 residues. This CDR3 is CASSVGQGETQYF.

This clonotype ranks as medium-sized in terms of frequency. V is TRBV5-1 and J is TRBJ2-7; TCRdb reports TRBD1, a call that lacks DNA to check it against. The CDR3 extends over 15 amino acids. Germline CDR1 and CDR2: SGHRS and YFSETQ. The CDR3 loop reads CASSLEGPSSYEQYF.

This clonotype counts as medium-sized by frequency. V usage is TRBV11-2 and J usage is TRBJ2-4; TCRdb selects TRBD1, and the lack of DNA leaves this call unchecked. In germline, CDR1 is SGHAT, CDR2 FQNNGV. This CDR3 is built from 14 residues. CDR3 loop: CASSLTGQGDIQYF.

The chain carries TRBV20-1 and TRBJ2-7; TCRdb calls TRBD1, which cannot be checked without DNA. Germline V gives CDR1 DFQATT, CDR2 SNEGSKA (reference sequence). The CDR3 sequence is 17 residues long. The CDR3 is CSAREPPSGRPLGEQYF.

The chain links TRBV27 to TRBJ2-7; the TCRdb call, TRBD2, lacks DNA for checking. The CDR3 spans 16 residues. Germline CDR1 is MNHEY and CDR2 is SMNVEV (reference sequence). CDR3 loop: CASSLQTRAGVYEQYF.

In terms of frequency, this clonotype is medium-sized. V usage is TRBV29-1 and J usage is TRBJ1-1; the TCRdb D gene call, TRBD1, has no DNA to confirm it. Germline V gene lookup returns CDR1 SQVTM and CDR2 ANQGSEA. The CDR3 has 18 residues. CDR3 in amino acids: CSVEDRTWTGGGNTEAFF.